This T cell receptor beta chain originates from a study of blood T cells in healthy people across ages. PCR was performed a second time for roughly 7 to 11 cycles using a sample-barcoded 5' primer and a J-beta primer mix. Via MiXCR, TCRdb re-called the 5' RACE reads, giving one row per CDR3 protein. The repertoire holds 1.5 million to 2 million distinct CDR3 sequences, with approximately 30% as singletons. On this clonotype: The antigen remains undetermined. A much larger clonotype is one base distant, so this may be a read error.

The germline gives CDR1 MNHEY, CDR2 SVGAGI. V lost 5 bases, J lost 13 bases, and 21 bases lay in between. The CDR3 loop spans 14 amino acids. Study-wide findings and caveats: The fall in TCR beta diversity per million T cells was roughly linear with age. No conclusive comparison of naive versus antigen-experienced cells was possible with unsorted PBMCs.

V gene TRBV6-5 combines with J gene TRBJ2-1; D is possibly TRBD1 or TRBD2 (5 bases each). The clonotype originates from a woman in her 30s in good health. Sequencing was carried out using blood. CDR3 loop: CASSRDGEQETQFF. In nucleotides, the CDR3 is TGTGCCAGCAGTCGGGACGGAGAACAAGAGACCCAGTTCTTC.